Sequencing of this T cell receptor (beta chain) was carried out in a study of blood T cells in healthy people across ages. Trimming stripped 5 bases from V and 0 bases from J, with 19 bases between. The CDR3 runs to 17 residues. Looked up from germline, CDR1 is SEHNR and CDR2 is FQNEAQ (reference sequence). Through a sample-barcoded 5' primer and a J-beta primer mix, a second PCR was run for roughly 6 to 11 cycles. Carrying 12 random nucleotides, a template-switch adaptor labeled each individual cDNA molecule. TCRdb recomputed calls from the 5' RACE reads with MiXCR, one row per CDR3 protein. The sample lists about a million distinct CDR3 sequences; about 53% were seen once.

The TCR sequence derives from a woman aged 60-75 years in good health. The sequenced sample consisted of blood. The genes are TRBV7-9 and TRBJ2-5; D perhaps matches TRBD2 (5 bases). The CDR3 loop reads CASSHTRASRNQETQYF. The CDR3 coding sequence is TGTGCCAGCAGCCATACCCGGGCTAGCAGAAACCAAGAGACCCAGTACTTC.